This T cell receptor (beta chain) was captured by sequencing in a study of CD8+ T cells in alopecia areata. On the study more broadly: A 6-month period off drug followed tofacitinib, which lasted 6 to 18 months. Overall study findings and caveats: Throughout tofacitinib, many expanded lesional clones continued to persist in scalp and blood.

Extracted RNA was reverse transcribed, and the resulting cDNA served as sequencing template. The method was immunoSEQ multiplex PCR; TCRdb's version includes in-frame clones alone and lacks a portion of them. Of fewer than 250,000 clones in the sample, more than 30% were seen once. Treatment given: oral pan-JAK inhibitor, 5-10 mg twice daily. Collection of lesional scalp punch biopsies and peripheral blood was performed in alopecia areata patients. Concerning this clone: Its cognate antigen is unknown.

Germline values: CDR1 SGHRS, CDR2 YFSETQ. J was trimmed by 5 bases and V by 6 bases; bases with no gene match: 9. The CDR3 sequence is 14 residues long. The genes are TRBV5-1 and TRBJ1-2, with 8 bases lining up with TRBD1. The sequence was obtained from a human donor with alopecia areata. The sequencing used CD4+ T cells sorted from blood, collected at roughly week 30, from a patient treated with tofacitinib. The CDR3 loop is CASTSGTGRYGYTF. The CDR3 DNA reads as TGCGCCAGCACCTCCGGGACAGGACGTTATGGCTACACCTTC.